This T cell receptor beta chain was recorded in a study of identical twins. Points from the study as a whole: The more abundant beta clonotypes in cord blood had fewer insertions, and memory repertoires did not show this. These conclusions were based on statistical analysis (cross-sectional, not following the same donors).

Comments on this clonotype: The antigen is undetermined.

Template switching introduced a universal primer site, and the cDNA bore unique molecular identifiers. Each CDR3 protein gets one entry after TCRdb re-called the 5' RACE reads with MiXCR. This sample has about 200,000 distinct CDR3 sequences, with approximately 16% found just once. CDR1 SGHAT and CDR2 FQNNGV come from the germline V gene. The CDR3 contains 16 residues. Unmatched junction bases numbered 12, after V lost 4 bases and J lost 5 bases. This sample was also put to use in a study of T cells expressing NK-cell markers. That work states: The CD3+CD56-NKG2C+ fraction of several donors was likewise dominated by these clonotypes.

Sequencing was done on a sample of CD8+ T cells sorted from blood. This sequence originates from a woman between 18 and 30 years old in good health. The chain recombines TRBV11-2 with TRBJ2-5; 8 bases agree with TRBD1. The CDR3 sequence is CASSSGRQGMEETQYF. The CDR3 DNA reads as TGTGCCAGCAGCTCAGGAAGACAGGGGATGGAGGAGACCCAGTACTTC.